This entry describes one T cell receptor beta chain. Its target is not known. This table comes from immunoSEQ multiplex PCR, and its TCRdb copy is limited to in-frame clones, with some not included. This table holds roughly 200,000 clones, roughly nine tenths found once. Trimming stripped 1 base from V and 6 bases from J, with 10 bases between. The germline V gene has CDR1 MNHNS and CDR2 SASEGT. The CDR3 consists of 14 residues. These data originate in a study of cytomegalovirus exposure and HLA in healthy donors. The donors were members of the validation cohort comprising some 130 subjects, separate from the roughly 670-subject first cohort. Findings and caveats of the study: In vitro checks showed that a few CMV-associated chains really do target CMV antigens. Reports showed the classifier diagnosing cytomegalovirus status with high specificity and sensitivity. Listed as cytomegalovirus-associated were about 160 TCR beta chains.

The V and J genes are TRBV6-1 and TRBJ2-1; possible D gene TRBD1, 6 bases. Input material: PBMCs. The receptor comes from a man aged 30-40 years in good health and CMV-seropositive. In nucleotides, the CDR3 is TGTGCCAGCAGTGAAGTTATAGGGGGCAATGAGCAGTTCTTC. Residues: CASSEVIGGNEQFF.